This T cell receptor beta chain was obtained from a study of blood T cells in healthy people across ages. To note about this clonotype: Its antigen is undetermined. One base away lies a much larger clone, so this may be a sequencing read error.

Findings and limits, study-wide: Both naive CD4+ cell counts and diversity were greater in long-lived donors than in aged donors.

Samples had at least 6.5 million PBMCs isolated from them. Through a sample-barcoded 5' primer and a J-beta primer mix, a second PCR was run for roughly 6 to 11 cycles. Using its own MiXCR run on the 5' RACE reads, TCRdb lists one record per CDR3 protein. The sample consists of 1,100,000 or so distinct CDR3 sequences, less than 50% of them appearing once. CDR1 is ENHRY and CDR2 is SYGVKD in the germline V gene. The CDR3 totals 14 residues. V usage is TRBV10-3 and J usage is TRBJ2-7, with a weak D call TRBD1 (6 bases). The receptor was derived from a woman aged 60-75 years in good health. Input material: blood. The CDR3 sequence is CANSDVGQNYEQYF. The CDR3 DNA reads as TGTGCCAACAGTGATGTTGGACAGAACTACGAGCAGTACTTC.